This is a list of T cell receptor beta chains from one sample in a study of CD8+ T cells in alopecia areata. Profiling relied on immunoSEQ multiplex PCR, and the TCRdb table lists in-frame clones only, not all of them. The sample has approximately 180,000 clones, around three fifths seen once. Sequenced material: CD4+ T cells sorted from blood, taken at week 24, from a patient treated with tofacitinib. The receptors were sampled from a human donor with alopecia areata. Both conserved end residues are part of each CDR3.

V	J	CDR3
TRBV29-1	TRBJ1-5	CSAGGDFGERF
TRBV10-1	TRBJ1-1	CASSVPQGEAFF
TRBV19	TRBJ1-2	CASSILRTGYTF
TRBV29-1	TRBJ2-7	CSVRLGGPYEQYF
TRBV5-1	TRBJ1-6	CASSLGQGNSPLHF
TRBV30	TRBJ2-7	CAWSREDSYEQYF
TRBV30	TRBJ1-5	CACPVDRSNQPQHF
TRBV6-4	TRBJ1-6	CASSEGDRDSPLHF
TRBV5-6	TRBJ1-5	CASSLDRRMQPQHF
TRBV7-3	TRBJ2-6	CASSLDASGANVLTF
TRBV25-1	TRBJ1-2	CASSIPGQGYGYTF
TRBV6-1	TRBJ2-3	CASRDRLSDTQYF
TRBV7-2	TRBJ1-5	CASSRDGNQPQHF
TRBV2	TRBJ2-7	CASTRTYYEQYF
TRBV25-1	TRBJ1-2	CASIGQGAGYTF
TRBV11-3	TRBJ1-1	CASSLLRDTEAFF
TRBV30	TRBJ1-2	CAWTGSSVSRYTF
TRBV6-5	TRBJ1-2	CASRQGVTGIYTF
TRBV29-1	TRBJ2-1	CSVGGALSYNEQFF
TRBV29-1	TRBJ2-7	CSVARGQDYEQYF
TRBV9	TRBJ2-1	CASSVGDSYNEQFF
TRBV11-2	TRBJ2-1	CASSFGPGEQFF
TRBV29-1	TRBJ1-3	CSVANRISSGNTIYF
TRBV7-2	TRBJ1-1	CASSSRLGWKEEAFF
TRBV29-1	TRBJ2-3	CSVEVAVATDTQYF
TRBV4-3	TRBJ1-2	CASRTWGSGYTF
TRBV11-2	TRBJ2-5	CASSRHQNSGETQYF
TRBV5-6	TRBJ2-7	CASSPADRASYEQYF
TRBV30	TRBJ1-2	CAWSPHGQGHGYTF
TRBV29-1	TRBJ1-1	CSVIDRGTEAFF
TRBV29-1	TRBJ1-5	CSVSDRGGQPQHF
TRBV7-2	TRBJ1-2	CASSSTGGDYGYTF
TRBV27	TRBJ2-1	CAHGHTTGESWVGEQFF
TRBV11-1	TRBJ2-6	CASSLDAGANVLTF
TRBV29-1	TRBJ2-3	CSELGRGPAQYF
TRBV30	TRBJ2-5	CAWSVSGEETQYF
TRBV27	TRBJ2-1	CASSRVGIRNNEQFF
TRBV5-1	TRBJ2-7	CASSLVSQGGTYEQYF
TRBV29-1	TRBJ1-2	CSVEGLQGTNYGYTF
TRBV11-2	TRBJ2-7	CASSSTYEQYF